The source of this T cell receptor (beta chain) is a study of synovial regulatory T cells in juvenile arthritis. Whole-study results and caveats: Synovial Teff and blood CPL repertoires partially overlapped with iaTreg TCR repertoires, which were largely patient-private.

A word on this clone: Its antigen is not identified.

From germline, CDR1 is MNHNY and CDR2 SVGAGI (reference sequence). This CDR3 is 13 amino acids long. The record lacks a DNA sequence. Libraries were prepared by immunoSEQ multiplex PCR; TCRdb keeps only in-frame clonotypes and omits some of them. The sample table includes just under 10,000 clones. The chain joins TRBV6-6 to TRBJ1-2; TCRdb proposes TRBD1, but this gene call is untestable without DNA. Input material: Treg cells from blood. Subset described: remaining (HLA-DR-negative) circulating blood Treg cells. This receptor was taken from a donor aged 2-35 years with juvenile idiopathic arthritis. CDR3 protein: CASSIQGGSGYTF.